The 31 T cell receptor beta chains listed next were all sequenced from one sample in a study of blood T cells in healthy people across ages. Through a sample-barcoded 5' primer and a J-beta primer mix, a second PCR was run for roughly 6 to 12 cycles. TCRdb recomputed calls from the 5' RACE reads with MiXCR, one row per CDR3 protein. This table has approximately 2,000,000 distinct CDR3 sequences, about two fifths appearing once. Sequencing used blood. These TCRs come from a human donor in good health.

This clonotype was detected many times. CDR3 amino acids: CASTPGVSTYEQYF. CDR3 nucleotides: TGTGCCAGCACCCCTGGGGTGAGCACCTACGAGCAGTACTTC. This chain joins TRBV9 and TRBJ2-7; D is unresolved. CDR3 length: 14 amino acids. V was clipped by 6 bases and J by 2 bases, with 15 bases between them. Germline V lookup: CDR1 SGDLS, CDR2 YYNGEE.

The rearrangement joins TRBV6-5 to TRBJ1-2; D gene ambiguous. V shed 4 bases and J shed 8 bases, with 11 bases lying between them. CDR3 length equals 12 residues. Germline CDR1 reads MNHEY; CDR2 reads SVGAGI. This CDR3 is CASSSAREGYTF. CDR3 sequence (DNA): TGTGCCAGCAGTTCTGCGAGGGAGGGCTACACCTTC.

For this clonotype: A much larger clone differs from this one at a single base, so this may be a read error. This chain links TRBV7-2 with TRBJ2-3; TRBD2 matches 11 bases. CDR3 length: 17 amino acids. Trimming removed 0 bases from V and 5 bases from J; junction bases left unmatched: 7. Germline CDR1 reads SGHTA; CDR2 reads FQGNSA. CDR3 loop: CASSLAVAGGLRDTQYF. For the CDR3, the DNA is TGTGCCAGCAGCTTAGCGGTAGCGGGGGGGCTGAGAGATACGCAGTATTTT.

This clonotype came up a few times. The CDR3 loop reads CASSQTRTSGGEQYF. The CDR3 DNA reads TGTGCCAGCAGCCAGACTAGGACTAGCGGGGGCGAGCAGTACTTC. V usage is TRBV7-9 and J usage is TRBJ2-7; 13 bases map to TRBD2. CDR3 length: 15 residues. Germline lookup yields CDR1 SEHNR and CDR2 FQNEAQ (reference sequence). V was clipped by 5 bases and J by 6 bases; unmatched bases: 7.

The chain recombines TRBV19 with TRBJ2-4; 13 nucleotides align to TRBD2. Germline V gene data show CDR1 as LNHDA and CDR2 as SQIVND (reference sequence). CDR3 length: 14 residues. Trimming at V came to 10 bases and at J to 7 bases, leaving 7 bases not matched to a gene. Here the CDR3 DNA reads TGTGCCACACGACTAGCGGGGGGTAACAACATTCAGTACTTC. This sequence encodes CATRLAGGNNIQYF.

The V call is TRBV12-3 or TRBV12-4, the J call TRBJ1-2; 8 nucleotides match TRBD1. CDR3 length: 13 residues. V lost 6 bases and J lost 6; bases outside the gene matches: 6. The CDR3 spells CASSRQGSNGYTF. The CDR3 DNA reads as TGTGCCAGCAGCCGACAGGGGTCGAATGGCTACACCTTC.

The V gene is TRBV7-2, the J gene TRBJ2-7; 10 nucleotides align to TRBD2. J lost 11 bases, V lost 5 bases, and 6 bases had no gene match. Germline V gene lookup returns CDR1 SGHTA and CDR2 FQGNSA. This CDR3 region has 12 residues. The CDR3 here is CASSLLAGEEYF. The CDR3 nucleotides read TGTGCCAGCAGCCTGCTAGCGGGGGAGGAGTACTTC.

A few counts support this clonotype. The chain carries TRBV6-2 or TRBV6-3 and TRBJ1-1; D is possibly TRBD1 (6 bases). Trimming cost V 3 bases and J 7 bases, with 12 bases left between them. The CDR3 totals 13 residues. From germline, CDR1 is MNHEY and CDR2 SVGEGT. The CDR3 loop is CASSYLGGVEAFF. The DNA for the CDR3 is TGTGCCAGCAGTTATTTGGGGGGCGTTGAAGCTTTCTTT.

V usage is TRBV7-4 and J usage is TRBJ2-7; TRBD1 is a possible D gene (8 bases). Germline V CDR1 and CDR2: SGHVT, SQSDAQ. V was trimmed by 5 bases and J by 6 bases, leaving 29 bases between them. This CDR3 contains 18 residues. The CDR3 loop reads CASSLPGGTGPSSSEQYF. The DNA for the CDR3 is TGTGCCAGCAGCCTACCCGGGGGGACAGGCCCCTCCTCTAGCGAGCAGTACTTC.

The chain couples TRBV7-9 to TRBJ2-5; a weak D match, TRBD2 (6 bases). The DNA matches TRBJ2-7 better at its end, which makes the J call doubtful. The CDR3 spans 15 residues. The germline CDR1 and CDR2 sequences are SEHNR and FQNEAQ (reference sequence). CDR3 sequence: CASNHIGGHPYEQYF. CDR3 nucleotide sequence: TGTGCCAGCAACCACATCGGGGGTCACCCCTACGAGCAGTACTTC.

The rearrangement links TRBV7-2 to TRBJ2-7, with D possibly matching TRBD1 (6 bases). In germline, CDR1 is SGHTA, CDR2 FQGNSA. Trimming left V 1 base short and J 0 bases short, with 10 bases between. The CDR3 loop spans 15 amino acids. The chain's CDR3 is CASSLVDRSSYEQYF. The CDR3 DNA reads TGTGCCAGCAGCTTAGTAGACAGGAGCTCCTACGAGCAGTACTTC.

The chain joins TRBV29-1 to TRBJ1-2; no firm D call. Trimming pared 0 bases from V and 4 bases from J, leaving 12 bases between. The CDR3 runs to 14 residues. CDR1 and CDR2 from the germline V gene are SQVTM and ANQGSEA. CDR3 sequence: CSVEDPIGGYGYTF. CDR3 nucleotides: TGCAGCGTTGAAGATCCGATAGGAGGCTATGGCTACACCTTC.

CDR3 DNA sequence: TGCAGTGCTGCAGGGGGGGTTAATGAAAAACTGTTTTTT. This translates into CSAAGGVNEKLFF. The chain is built from TRBV20-1 and TRBJ1-4; 7 positions agree with TRBD1. Germline CDR1 reads DFQATT; CDR2 reads SNEGSKA (reference sequence). The ends lost 5 bases at V and 4 bases at J; junction bases unmatched: 4. The CDR3 is 13 residues long.

This chain joins TRBV20-1 and TRBJ2-5; D remains unclear. V was pared by 4 bases and J by 2 bases, with 17 bases between. CDR1 and CDR2 from the germline V gene are DFQATT and SNEGSKA (reference sequence). The CDR3 contains 15 residues. CDR3: CSATSPRGMQETQYF. In DNA form, the CDR3 reads TGCAGTGCTACCAGCCCCCGTGGGATGCAAGAGACCCAGTACTTC.

Here the CDR3 DNA reads TGTGCCAGCAGTAGGGACAGCCTCTCCCCAGAGACCCAGTACTTC. This gives the protein CASSRDSLSPETQYF. The chain uses TRBV2 and TRBJ2-5; 7 nucleotides align to TRBD1. The CDR3 extends over 15 amino acids. CDR1 is SNHLY, CDR2 FYNNEI, per germline. The V and J ends lost 5 bases and 4 bases, in that order; junction bases with no gene match: 10.

About this clonotype itself: The junction shows a germline mismatch at one end, possibly a read error. This sequence joins TRBV12-3 or TRBV12-4 and TRBJ2-4; 8 bases agree with TRBD1. The CDR3 is 13 residues long. DNA of the CDR3: TGTGCCAGCAGTATTGACAGGGGAAACATTCAGGACTTC. Its protein is CASSIDRGNIQDF.

This clonotype turned up a few times. The rearrangement joins TRBV20-1 to TRBJ1-5, with unresolved D. V was clipped by 5 bases and J by 0 bases, with 17 bases between them. The CDR3 loop spans 16 amino acids. CDR1 and CDR2 from the germline V gene are DFQATT and SNEGSKA (reference sequence). DNA of the CDR3: TGCAGTGCTCGGCCAAGTTGGACGGATAGCAATCAGCCCCAGCATTTT. This encodes CSARPSWTDSNQPQHF.

This clonotype was seen a handful of times. The chain carries TRBV12-3 or TRBV12-4 and TRBJ1-2, with D maybe TRBD1 (5 bases). The V gene lost 0 bases and the J gene lost 3 bases, with 8 bases spanning the gap. CDR3 size: 14 residues. The CDR3 DNA reads as TGTGCCAGCAGTTTAGCGGGGGAGCACTATGGCTACACCTTC. Protein product: CASSLAGEHYGYTF.

In its sample, this clonotype was seen a few times. The chain combines TRBV27 with TRBJ2-3; D unresolved. V dropped 6 bases and J dropped 0 bases, with 7 bases sitting between them. The germline V gene encodes CDR1 MNHEY and CDR2 SMNVEV (reference sequence). This CDR3 region has 13 residues. CDR3 sequence reads: CASRPFSTDTQYF. CDR3 sequence (DNA): TGTGCCAGCAGGCCGTTTAGCACAGATACGCAGTATTTT.

This clonotype was seen a handful of times. This sequence joins TRBV4-1 and TRBJ1-5; D uncertain. The CDR3 consists of 13 residues. Germline V gene sequence: CDR1 MGHRA, CDR2 YSYEKL. Trimming cost V 4 bases and J 5 bases, with 9 bases left between them. CDR3 nucleotide sequence: TGCGCCAGCAGCCGAGAGATTTATCAGCCCCAGCATTTT. Amino acid sequence: CASSREIYQPQHF.

This clonotype was counted many times. The chain joins TRBV20-1 to TRBJ2-7; TRBD2 agrees at 11 bases. Germline lookup yields CDR1 DFQATT and CDR2 SNEGSKA (reference sequence). Trimming cost V 5 bases and J 6 bases; bases outside gene matches: 9. CDR3 size: 14 residues. CDR3 amino acids: CSASPTSGVREQYF. The CDR3 nucleotides read TGCAGTGCTTCTCCGACTAGCGGGGTTCGCGAGCAGTACTTC.

The sample holds one count of this clonotype. This sequence joins TRBV29-1 and TRBJ1-1; 9 nucleotides agree with TRBD1. The V segment lost 5 bases and the J segment 4 bases; nucleotides outside the gene matches: 5. CDR3 length: 13 residues. Looked up from germline, CDR1 is SQVTM and CDR2 is ANQGSEA. The CDR3 sequence is CSVPDRGTTEAFF. In nucleotides, the CDR3 is TGCAGCGTTCCAGACAGGGGGACCACTGAAGCTTTCTTT.

J is TRBJ1-1 and V is TRBV28; D gene uncertain. Germline CDR1 MDHEN, CDR2 SYDVKM. The CDR3 has 14 amino acids. The V gene lost 3 bases and the J gene lost 5 bases, with 13 bases spanning the gap. The CDR3 DNA is TGTGCCAGCAGTTTCTCCCTTAGCGCGACTGAAGCTTTCTTT. This gives the protein CASSFSLSATEAFF.

The chain couples TRBV3-1 to TRBJ2-5, with TRBD1 matching 8 bases. The J call may be mistaken, given a closer DNA end match to TRBJ2-7. Looked up from germline, CDR1 is LGHDT and CDR2 is YNNKEL (reference sequence). This CDR3 is 15 amino acids long. The CDR3 loop reads CASSQGQGQGREQYF. The CDR3 coding sequence is TGTGCCAGCAGCCAAGGTCAAGGACAGGGTCGCGAGCAGTACTTC.

The genes are TRBV28 and TRBJ1-2; D gene ambiguous. Trimming took off 6 bases at V and 4 bases at J, with 18 bases between the two ends. The CDR3 spans 15 residues. CDR1 is MDHEN, CDR2 SYDVKM, per germline. The DNA for the CDR3 is TGTGCCAGCAGGAAACCACCCCTCGGCGGCTATGGCTACACCTTC. It encodes CASRKPPLGGYGYTF.

The sample holds a few counts of this clonotype. The chain uses TRBV4-2 and TRBJ2-7; 7 nucleotides line up with TRBD1. Germline trimming cut 2 bases from V and 1 base from J; bases unmatched to any gene: 5. The CDR3 sequence is 15 residues long. Germline CDR1 and CDR2: LGHNA and YNFKEQ. The CDR3 DNA reads TGTGCCAGCAGCCAACGACAGGGAGAATCCTACGAGCAGTACTTC. As protein: CASSQRQGESYEQYF.

This clonotype was observed a handful of times. The junction shows a germline mismatch at one end, possibly a read error. This sequence joins TRBV5-1 and TRBJ2-3; a possible D gene is TRBD2 (5 bases). The length of the CDR3 is 13 residues. The germline CDR1 and CDR2 sequences are SGHRS and YFSETQ. The CDR3: CASSPEGTDTQYF. CDR3 sequence (DNA): TGTGCCAGCAGCCCGGAGGGCACAGATACGCAGTATTTT. The variable domain in full, completed from reference TRBV5-1 and TRBJ2-3, reads KAGVTQTPRYLIKTRGQQVTLSCSPISGHRSVSWYQQTPGQGLQFLFEYFSETQRNKGNFPGRFSGRQFSNSRSEMNVSTLELGDSALYLCASSPEGTDTQYFGPGTRLTVL.

The CDR3 region is CATSRGIDEQFF. The CDR3 DNA follows: TGTGCCACCAGCAGAGGAATCGATGAGCAGTTCTTC. The chain carries TRBV15 and TRBJ2-1; D gene ambiguous. Trimming removed 1 base from V and 8 bases from J, with 6 bases in between. Per germline, CDR1 LNHNV and CDR2 YYDKDF (reference sequence). The CDR3 sequence is 12 residues long.

This clonotype was observed a few times. The chain carries TRBV7-2 and TRBJ2-1; the match to TRBD2 covers 12 bases. The CDR3 consists of 16 residues. CDR1 is SGHTA, CDR2 FQGNSA, per germline. V was clipped by 5 bases and J by 3 bases; unmatched bases: 5. CDR3 in amino acids: CASSATSGGLYNEQFF. As DNA, the CDR3 is TGTGCCAGCAGCGCCACTAGCGGGGGGCTCTACAATGAGCAGTTCTTC.

CDR3: CASSLKFPGQGTEAFF. CDR3 bases: TGTGCCAGCAGCTTAAAATTTCCGGGACAGGGCACTGAAGCTTTCTTT. The chain employs TRBV7-2 and TRBJ1-1, with 9 positions matching TRBD1. Germline V lookup: CDR1 SGHTA, CDR2 FQGNSA. The ends lost 2 bases at V and 4 bases at J; junction bases unmatched: 8. The CDR3 contains 16 residues.

V is TRBV24-1 and J is TRBJ2-1; 9 bases align to TRBD2. The CDR3 is 16 amino acids. J gave up 3 bases and V 1 base, and 3 bases lay outside the gene matches. Germline CDR1 KGHDR, CDR2 SFDVKD. As DNA, the CDR3 is TGTGCCACCAGTGATTTAAGAGCGGGGGGCTACAATGAGCAGTTCTTC. Its translation: CATSDLRAGGYNEQFF.